This entry is about one T cell receptor beta chain. This entry is derived from a study of shared clonotypes between healthy human individuals. CD45RO negativity and positive selection for CCR7 defined naive CD8 cells, a population that excluded terminally differentiated effector memory CD45RA+ cells. Trimming left V 6 bases short and J 8 bases short, with 13 bases between. CDR3 length: 13 residues. Germline CDR1 reads MNHEY; CDR2 reads SVGAGI. Sorted-subset replicate PCRs used 200 ng DNA, some 33,000 T cell genomes. Under the authors' procedure: ImmunoSEQ output held junction-only sequences without quality scores, so filtering differed. The protocol was immunoSEQ multiplex PCR, while the TCRdb copy is restricted to in-frame clones and leaves out a portion. Clone size and the V and J calls come from that table; the DNA yielded D and trimming. The sample shows hundreds of thousands of clones, around 96% of them seen only once.

The rearrangement links TRBV6-5 to TRBJ2-2; the D gene could be TRBD1 or TRBD2 (6 bases each). The sequencing input was naive CD8+ T cells sorted from blood. This sequence originates from a woman in her thirties in good health. In nucleotides, the CDR3 is TGTGCCAGCAGGCAGCCGGGGGCGGGGGAGCTGTTTTTT. Residues: CASRQPGAGELFF.